The present TCR beta chain was sequenced within a study of identical twins. Healthy Caucasian individuals made up all the donors. This CDR3 is 16 amino acids long. With 0 bases clipped from V and 2 bases from J, the junction kept 5 bases outside the gene matches. The germline V gene has CDR1 SGHAT and CDR2 FQNNGV. TCRdb itself ran the 5' RACE reads through MiXCR, one entry per CDR3 protein. The sample shows 550,000 to 700,000 distinct CDR3 sequences, around 9.6% of them seen only once. Study results and caveats: In drawing conclusions, the study used cross-sectional statistical analysis and did not follow the same donors. Invariant MAIT and iNKT cells may have partly biased zero-insertion analyses.

This clonotype came up a few times. The antigen is undetermined. The sample was also reused in another study, on yellow fever vaccine responses in identical twins.

Sample: PBMCs. V usage is TRBV11-2 and J usage is TRBJ2-7; 9 bases map to TRBD2. This sequence originates from a woman under 30 in good health. The DNA of the CDR3 is TGTGCCAGCAGCTTAGAACTAGCGGGCACCGCCTACGAGCAGTACTTC. Its protein is CASSLELAGTAYEQYF.